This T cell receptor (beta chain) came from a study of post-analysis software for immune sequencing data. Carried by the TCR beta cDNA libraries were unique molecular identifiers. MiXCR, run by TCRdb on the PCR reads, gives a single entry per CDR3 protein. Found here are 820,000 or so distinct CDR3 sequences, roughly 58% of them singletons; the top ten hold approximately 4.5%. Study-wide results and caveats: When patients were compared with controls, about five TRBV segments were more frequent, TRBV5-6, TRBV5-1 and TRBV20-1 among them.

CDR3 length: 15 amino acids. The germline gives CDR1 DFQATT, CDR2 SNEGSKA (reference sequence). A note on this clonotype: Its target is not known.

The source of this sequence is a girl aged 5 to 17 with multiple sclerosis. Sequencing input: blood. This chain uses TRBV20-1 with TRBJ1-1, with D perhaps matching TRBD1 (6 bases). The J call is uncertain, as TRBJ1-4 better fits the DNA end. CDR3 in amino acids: CSARARGNRGEKLFF. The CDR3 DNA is TGCAGTGCTAGAGCTAGGGGGAACAGAGGGGAGAAACTGTTTTTT.